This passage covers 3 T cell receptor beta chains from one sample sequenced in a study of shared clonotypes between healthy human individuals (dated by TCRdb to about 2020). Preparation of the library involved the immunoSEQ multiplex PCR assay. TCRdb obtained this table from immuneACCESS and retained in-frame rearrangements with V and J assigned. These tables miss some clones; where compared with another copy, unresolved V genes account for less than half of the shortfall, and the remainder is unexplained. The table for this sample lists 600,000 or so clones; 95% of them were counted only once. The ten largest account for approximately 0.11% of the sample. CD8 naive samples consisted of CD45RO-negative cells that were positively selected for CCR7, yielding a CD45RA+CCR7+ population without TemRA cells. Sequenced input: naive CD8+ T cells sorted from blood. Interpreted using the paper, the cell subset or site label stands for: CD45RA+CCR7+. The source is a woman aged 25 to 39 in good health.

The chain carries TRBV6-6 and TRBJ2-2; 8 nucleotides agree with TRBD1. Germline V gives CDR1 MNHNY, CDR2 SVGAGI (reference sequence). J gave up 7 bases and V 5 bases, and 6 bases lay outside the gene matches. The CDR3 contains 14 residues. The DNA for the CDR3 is TGTGCCAGCAGTCCCTCAGGGGGCTACGGGGAGCTGTTTTTT. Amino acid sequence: CASSPSGGYGELFF.

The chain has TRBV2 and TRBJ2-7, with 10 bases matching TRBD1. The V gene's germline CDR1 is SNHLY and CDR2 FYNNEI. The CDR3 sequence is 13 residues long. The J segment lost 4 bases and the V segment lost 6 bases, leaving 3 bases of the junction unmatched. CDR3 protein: CASRTGGDYEQYF. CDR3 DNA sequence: TGTGCCAGCAGGACAGGGGGCGATTACGAGCAGTACTTC.

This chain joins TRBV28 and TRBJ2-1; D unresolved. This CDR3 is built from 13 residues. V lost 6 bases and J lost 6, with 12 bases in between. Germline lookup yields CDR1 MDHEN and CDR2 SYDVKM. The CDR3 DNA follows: TGTGCCAGCAGCCTCTTGCGGTTCAATGAGCAGTTCTTC. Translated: CASSLLRFNEQFF.